These 13 T cell receptor beta chains were all obtained from the same sample, sequenced in a study of graft-versus-host responses after intestinal transplantation. Intraepithelial and lamina propria lymphocytes were freed from processed graft tissue. Generated by immunoSEQ multiplex PCR, the TCRdb table keeps only in-frame clones and is missing some. The sample holds over 8,000 clones; 60% to 70% are singletons and the top ten take roughly 9.6%. Material: ileum tissue, obtained 450 to 480 days after transplant. The origin of the receptors is a human patient who received an intestinal transplant, so some T cells may come from the graft donor.

The chain has TRBV5-6 and TRBJ2-1, with 8 bases that match TRBD2. The CDR3 has 14 amino acids. Germline assignment: CDR1 SGHDT and CDR2 YYEEEE. V was pared by 2 bases and J by 4 bases, with 2 bases of the junction left unmatched. CDR3 nucleotide sequence: TGTGCCAGCAGCTTCGGGGGGGCGTACAATGAGCAGTTCTTC. It yields the protein CASSFGGAYNEQFF.

This CDR3 is CSVVGGMYGYTF. CDR3 coding DNA: TGCAGCGTTGTCGGGGGGATGTATGGCTACACCTTC. The chain carries TRBV29-1 and TRBJ1-2, with a possible D match to TRBD1 (5 bases). The CDR3 extends over 12 amino acids. CDR1 is SQVTM, CDR2 ANQGSEA, per germline. V was pared by 4 bases and J by 5 bases, with 11 bases between.

This rearrangement joins TRBV2 to TRBJ1-1, with TRBD1 matching 10 bases. From germline, CDR1 is SNHLY and CDR2 FYNNEI. The CDR3 totals 14 residues. The ends lost 7 bases at V and 6 bases at J; junction bases unmatched: 8. CDR3 sequence (DNA): TGTGCCAGCACGAGGAGGGGACAGGGGTCTGAAGCTTTCTTT. It encodes CASTRRGQGSEAFF.

The V and J genes are TRBV28 and TRBJ2-5, with 10 nucleotides matching TRBD2. The CDR3 consists of 16 residues. In germline, CDR1 is MDHEN, CDR2 SYDVKM. Trimming took 4 bases from V and 3 from J; bases not matched to a gene: 8. The CDR3 region is CASSCGPAGGKETQYF. DNA of the CDR3: TGTGCCAGCAGTTGCGGGCCAGCGGGGGGGAAAGAGACCCAGTACTTC.

This clone is labeled as medium-sized. V is TRBV15 and J is TRBJ1-1, with D uncertain. The CDR3 totals 17 residues. The V end lost 8 bases, the J end lost 0 bases, and 22 bases lay between the germline ends. Germline V lookup: CDR1 LNHNV, CDR2 YYDKDF (reference sequence). CDR3 coding DNA: TGTGCCACCTCACAAGTAGGGTCGGGCAGGATGAACACTGAAGCTTTCTTT. It translates to CATSQVGSGRMNTEAFF.

The CDR3 sequence: CASRDGNNQPQHF. The DNA for the CDR3 is TGCGCCAGCAGGGATGGAAACAATCAGCCCCAGCATTTT. The V gene is TRBV10-2, the J gene TRBJ1-5; D call uncertain. Trimming took 6 bases from V and 3 from J, leaving 9 bases between them. Germline V gene sequence: CDR1 WSHSY, CDR2 SAAADI. The CDR3 length is 13 residues.

About this clone: Other DNA sequences within the sample encode an identical CDR3. The chain joins TRBV15 to TRBJ2-7, with D tentatively TRBD1 or TRBD2 (5 bases each). With 3 bases removed from V and 4 bases from J, the gap between germline ends came to 10 bases. This CDR3 is 13 amino acids long. Germline V gene sequence: CDR1 LNHNV, CDR2 YYDKDF (reference sequence). The CDR3 bases are TGTGCCACCAGCAGTGGGACGGATTACGAGCAGTACGTC. Amino acid sequence: CATSSGTDYEQYV.

This clone was found once. V gene TRBV9 combines with J gene TRBJ2-3; 8 bases are shared with TRBD2. J lost 6 bases, V lost 0 bases, and 6 bases had no gene match. In germline, CDR1 is SGDLS, CDR2 YYNGEE. The CDR3 runs 15 residues. The CDR3 is CASSVELAGTDTQYF. The CDR3 nucleotides read TGTGCCAGCAGCGTAGAATTAGCGGGGACCGATACGCAGTATTTT.

V and J are TRBV6-5 and TRBJ2-7; 7 bases line up with TRBD1. V lost 3 bases and J lost 0; bases outside the gene matches: 5. The length of the CDR3 is 15 residues. CDR1 and CDR2 from the germline V gene are MNHEY and SVGAGI. Written as DNA, the CDR3 is TGTGCCAGCAGTTATAGTGGGGACAGCTCCTACGAGCAGTACTTC. Its protein product is CASSYSGDSSYEQYF.

This clone was recorded once. V and J are TRBV4-3 and TRBJ1-2; unclear D gene. Germline V gives CDR1 LGHNA, CDR2 YSLEER. The length of the CDR3 is 14 residues. V dropped 1 base and J dropped 7 bases, with 13 bases sitting between them. The CDR3 region is CASSQGQDLGGYTF. CDR3 nucleotide sequence: TGCGCCAGCAGCCAAGGGCAGGATTTAGGTGGCTACACCTTC.

This clone occurred a few times. The same CDR3 also results from other DNA sequences found in this sample. This chain connects TRBV18 to TRBJ2-2; TRBD1 agrees at 7 bases. The CDR3 runs to 15 residues. Germline CDR1 is KGHSH and CDR2 is LQKENI. Trimming removed 3 bases from V and 1 base from J; junction bases left unmatched: 2. The CDR3 loop is CASSPRDRNTGELFF. CDR3 DNA sequence: TGTGCCAGCTCACCTAGGGACAGGAACACCGGGGAGCTGTTTTTT.

The CDR3 DNA reads as TGTGCCAGCAGCCAAGAGGCTAGCGAGAACACCGGGGAGCTGTTTTTT. As protein: CASSQEASENTGELFF. The rearrangement uses TRBV4-2 and TRBJ2-2, with TRBD2 as a possible D gene (6 bases). V lost 0 bases, J lost 1 base, and 9 bases lay in between. This CDR3 is 16 amino acids long. CDR1 LGHNA and CDR2 YNFKEQ come from the germline V gene.

This sequence joins TRBV11-2 and TRBJ2-3; D uncertain. With 0 bases removed from V and 7 bases from J, the gap between germline ends came to 8 bases. The CDR3 runs 13 residues. From germline, CDR1 is SGHAT and CDR2 FQNNGV. CDR3 loop: CASSLEYGNTQYF. The DNA for the CDR3 is TGTGCCAGCAGCTTAGAATATGGGAATACGCAGTATTTT.